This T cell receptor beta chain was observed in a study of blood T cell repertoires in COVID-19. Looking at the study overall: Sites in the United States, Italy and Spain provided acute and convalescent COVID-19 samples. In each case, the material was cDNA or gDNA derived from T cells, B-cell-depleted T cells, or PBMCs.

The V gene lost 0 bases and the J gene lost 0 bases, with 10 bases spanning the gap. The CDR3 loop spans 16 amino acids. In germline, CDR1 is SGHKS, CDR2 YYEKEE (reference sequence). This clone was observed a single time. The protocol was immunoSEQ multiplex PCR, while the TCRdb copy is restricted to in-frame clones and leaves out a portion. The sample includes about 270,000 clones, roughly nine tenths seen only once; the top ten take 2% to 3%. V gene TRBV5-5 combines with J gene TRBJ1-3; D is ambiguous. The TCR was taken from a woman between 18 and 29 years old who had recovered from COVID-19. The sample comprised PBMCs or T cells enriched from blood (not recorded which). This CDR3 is CASSLEGGFSGNTIYF. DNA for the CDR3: TGTGCCAGCAGCTTGGAAGGCGGATTCTCTGGAAACACCATATATTTT.